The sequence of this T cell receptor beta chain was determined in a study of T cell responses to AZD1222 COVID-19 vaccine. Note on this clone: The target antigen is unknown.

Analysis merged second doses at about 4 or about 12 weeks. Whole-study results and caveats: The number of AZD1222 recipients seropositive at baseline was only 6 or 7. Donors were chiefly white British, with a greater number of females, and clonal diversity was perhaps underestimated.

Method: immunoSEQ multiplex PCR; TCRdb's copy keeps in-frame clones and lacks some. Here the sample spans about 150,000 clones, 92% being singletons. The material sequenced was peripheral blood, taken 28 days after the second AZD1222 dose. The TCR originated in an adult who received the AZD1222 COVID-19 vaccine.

This chain's CDR3 is CASSLAGVNNEQFF. The CDR3 DNA reads as TGTGCCAGCAGCTTAGCGGGAGTGAATAATGAGCAGTTCTTC. The rearrangement links TRBV7-3 to TRBJ2-1; TRBD2 agrees at 7 bases. This CDR3 contains 14 residues. The V and J ends lost 2 bases and 7 bases, in that order; junction bases with no gene match: 5. The germline CDR1 and CDR2 sequences are SGHTA and FQGTGA.